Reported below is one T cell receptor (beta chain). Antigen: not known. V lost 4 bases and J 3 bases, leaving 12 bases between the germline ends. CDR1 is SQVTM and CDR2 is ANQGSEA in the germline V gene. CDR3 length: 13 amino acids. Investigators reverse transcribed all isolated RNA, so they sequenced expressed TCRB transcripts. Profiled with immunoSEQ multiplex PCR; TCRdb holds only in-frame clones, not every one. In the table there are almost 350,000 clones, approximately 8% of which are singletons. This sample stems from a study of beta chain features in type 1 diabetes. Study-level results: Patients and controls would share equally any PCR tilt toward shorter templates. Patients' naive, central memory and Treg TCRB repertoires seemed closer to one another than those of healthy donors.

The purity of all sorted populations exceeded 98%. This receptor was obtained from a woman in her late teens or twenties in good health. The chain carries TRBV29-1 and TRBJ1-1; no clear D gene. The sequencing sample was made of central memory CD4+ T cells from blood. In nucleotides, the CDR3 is TGCAGCGTTGTACAGCCTGATTACACTGAAGCTTTCTTT. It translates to CSVVQPDYTEAFF.